This T cell receptor (beta chain) emerged from a study of molecular identifiers for immune sequencing clone quantification. This clonotype showed up many times. TCRdb re-called the PCR reads with MiXCR, one entry per CDR3 protein. In the table there are around 460,000 distinct CDR3 sequences, 20% to 25% of which are singletons. Trimming stripped 6 bases from V and 3 bases from J, with 8 bases between. Germline lookup yields CDR1 SEHNR and CDR2 FQNEAQ (reference sequence). This CDR3 region has 12 residues. The sequence derives from a human donor in good health. Some libraries in this study had Jurkat cell RNA spiked in. Sequencing was performed on naive CD8+ T cells from blood, with Jurkat cell RNA spiked in. Subset defined: FACS-sorted CD8+CD4-CCR7+CD45RA+ naive T cells. The chain uses TRBV7-9 and TRBJ1-2; D is ambiguous. This chain's CDR3 is CASSQGHYGYTF. DNA of the CDR3: TGTGCCAGCAGTCAAGGACACTATGGCTACACCTTC.